What follows describes a single TCR beta chain. These data come from a study of blood T cell repertoires in COVID-19. For the study at large: From the United States, Italy and Spain came samples of acute and convalescent COVID-19. The cDNA or gDNA used as material had been derived from T cells, B-cell-depleted T cells, or PBMCs.

Per the authors' pipeline: For nucleated cells, counts were estimated from reference gene primer amplification. TCRdb's copy holds only in-frame clones and misses some; the assay was immunoSEQ multiplex PCR. V, J and clone size are taken as reported in that table, and D and trimming were inferred from the DNA itself. Of 310,000 or so clones in the sample, around nine tenths were seen once. The trim removed 3 bases at V and 1 base at J, leaving 1 base unmatched. CDR1 is DFQATT and CDR2 is SNEGSKA in the germline V gene (reference sequence). CDR3 length: 13 residues. The sequencing input was peripheral blood. The rearrangement joins TRBV20-1 to TRBJ2-3; 7 bases agree with TRBD1. The TCR sequence derives from a woman aged 25 to 39 with COVID-19, enrolled during active disease. DNA for the CDR3: TGCAGTGCTAGTGGACAGGGCACAGATACGCAGTATTTT. Protein: CSASGQGTDTQYF.